This is a list of T cell receptor beta chains from one sample in a study of blood T cell repertoires in COVID-19. Repertoires were generated with immunoSEQ multiplex PCR, while TCRdb's copy carries only in-frame clones and drops some. This sample has 450,000 or so clones, with roughly nine tenths found just once. The sample consisted of peripheral blood. The receptors here all came from a man younger than 30 with COVID-19, enrolled during active disease. The CDR3 runs from the conserved cysteine through the conserved F or W. Fields, in order: CDR3 protein, CDR3 DNA, D gene, clone size, V gene, J gene. The D gene is left open where the match is weak. The size field is filled for only some rows; it gives once, few, many or a size class.

CDR3 protein: CASSYSKSTFNSPLHF
CDR3 DNA: TGTGCCAGCAGTTACTCGAAGTCTACTTTTAATTCACCCCTCCACTTT
D gene: NA
clone size: NA
V gene: TRBV6-6
J gene: TRBJ1-6

CDR3 protein: CASLTGTGVGAFF
CDR3 DNA: TGTGCCAGCCTAACCGGGACAGGGGTAGGAGCTTTCTTT
D gene: TRBD1
clone size: NA
V gene: TRBV19
J gene: TRBJ1-1

CDR3 protein: CASSQSVNSGANVLTF
CDR3 DNA: TGTGCCAGCAGCCAATCTGTCAACTCTGGGGCCAACGTCCTGACTTTC
D gene: NA
clone size: NA
V gene: TRBV16
J gene: TRBJ2-6

CDR3 protein: CASSQLHEQFF
CDR3 DNA: TGTGCCAGCAGCCAACTACATGAGCAGTTCTTC
D gene: NA
clone size: once
V gene: TRBV3-1/TRBV3-2
J gene: TRBJ2-1

CDR3 protein: CASSVGDIAEAFF
CDR3 DNA: TGCGCCAGCAGCGTGGGGGACATAGCTGAAGCTTTCTTT
D gene: NA
clone size: NA
V gene: TRBV5-1
J gene: TRBJ1-1

CDR3 protein: CASSEGLAGGEQYF
CDR3 DNA: TGCGCCAGCAGCGAGGGACTAGCGGGAGGCGAGCAGTACTTC
D gene: TRBD2
clone size: NA
V gene: TRBV5-1
J gene: TRBJ2-7

CDR3 protein: CASSLNGGRGETQYF
CDR3 DNA: TGCGCCAGCTCGCTCAACGGGGGGCGAGGAGAGACCCAGTACTTC
D gene: NA
clone size: NA
V gene: TRBV5-1
J gene: TRBJ2-5

CDR3 protein: CASGLPPGGIAYNEQFF
CDR3 DNA: TGTGCTAGTGGTTTGCCCCCGGGCGGGATAGCTTACAATGAGCAGTTCTTC
D gene: NA
clone size: NA
V gene: TRBV12-5
J gene: TRBJ2-1

CDR3 protein: CSVGSGVGQPQHF
CDR3 DNA: TGCAGCGTTGGTTCAGGGGTCGGTCAGCCCCAGCATTTT
D gene: NA
clone size: NA
V gene: TRBV29-1
J gene: TRBJ1-5

CDR3 protein: CASSFRGPVETQYF
CDR3 DNA: TGTGCCAGCAGCTTCCGGGGTCCGGTGGAGACCCAGTACTTC
D gene: NA
clone size: NA
V gene: TRBV7-9
J gene: TRBJ2-5

CDR3 protein: CASSLAGGDEQFF
CDR3 DNA: TGTGCCAGCTCTCTAGCGGGTGGGGATGAGCAGTTCTTC
D gene: TRBD2
clone size: NA
V gene: TRBV18
J gene: TRBJ2-1

CDR3 protein: CASSLGSSYNEQFF
CDR3 DNA: TGTGCCAGCAGCTTAGGTAGCTCCTACAATGAGCAGTTCTTC
D gene: NA
clone size: NA
V gene: TRBV7-9
J gene: TRBJ2-1

CDR3 protein: CASSPWTSGATDTQYF
CDR3 DNA: TGTGCCAGCAGCCCTTGGACTAGCGGGGCCACAGATACGCAGTATTTT
D gene: TRBD2
clone size: NA
V gene: TRBV9
J gene: TRBJ2-3

CDR3 protein: CASSYSYGGGWNEQFF
CDR3 DNA: TGTGCCAGCAGTTACTCGTACGGCGGGGGGTGGAATGAGCAGTTCTTC
D gene: TRBD2
clone size: NA
V gene: TRBV6-6
J gene: TRBJ2-1

CDR3 protein: CASSSPGTGVTEAFF
CDR3 DNA: TGTGCCAGCAGTTCCCCCGGGACAGGGGTCACTGAAGCTTTCTTT
D gene: TRBD1
clone size: NA
V gene: TRBV27
J gene: TRBJ1-1

CDR3 protein: CASSAGRGSQETQYF
CDR3 DNA: TGCGCCAGCAGCGCCGGGAGGGGGTCCCAAGAGACCCAGTACTTC
D gene: TRBD2
clone size: NA
V gene: TRBV5-1
J gene: TRBJ2-5

CDR3 protein: CASSLASAAYEQYF
CDR3 DNA: TGTGCCAGCAGTTTAGCCTCGGCGGCCTACGAGCAGTACTTC
D gene: NA
clone size: once
V gene: TRBV11-2
J gene: TRBJ2-7

CDR3 protein: CASSSLDSTYEQYF
CDR3 DNA: TGTGCCAGCAGTTCATTGGACAGTACCTACGAGCAGTACTTC
D gene: NA
clone size: NA
V gene: TRBV27
J gene: TRBJ2-7

CDR3 protein: CASRKGGGTTNEQFF
CDR3 DNA: TGTGCCAGCAGGAAAGGAGGTGGGACTACCAATGAGCAGTTCTTC
D gene: TRBD2
clone size: NA
V gene: TRBV25-1
J gene: TRBJ2-1

CDR3 protein: CATSDSGQGALGDTQYF
CDR3 DNA: TGTGCCACCAGTGATTCGGGACAGGGGGCACTCGGAGATACGCAGTATTTT
D gene: TRBD1
clone size: NA
V gene: TRBV24-1
J gene: TRBJ2-3